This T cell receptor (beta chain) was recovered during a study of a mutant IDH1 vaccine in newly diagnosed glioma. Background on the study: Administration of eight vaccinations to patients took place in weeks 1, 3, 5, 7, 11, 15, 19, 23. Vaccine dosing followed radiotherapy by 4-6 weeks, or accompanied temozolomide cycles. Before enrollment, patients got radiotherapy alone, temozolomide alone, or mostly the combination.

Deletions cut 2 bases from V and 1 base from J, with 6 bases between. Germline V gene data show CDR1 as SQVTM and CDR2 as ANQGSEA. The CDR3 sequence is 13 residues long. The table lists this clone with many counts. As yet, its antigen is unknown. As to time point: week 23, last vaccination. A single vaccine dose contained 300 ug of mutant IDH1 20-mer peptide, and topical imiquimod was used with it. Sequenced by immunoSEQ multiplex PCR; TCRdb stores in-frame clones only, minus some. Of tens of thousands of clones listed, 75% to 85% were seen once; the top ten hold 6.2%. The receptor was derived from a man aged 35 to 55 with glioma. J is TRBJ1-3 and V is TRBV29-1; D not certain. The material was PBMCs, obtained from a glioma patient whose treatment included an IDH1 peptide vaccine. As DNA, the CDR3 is TGCAGCGTTGAACGCGGTTCTGGAAACACCATATATTTT. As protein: CSVERGSGNTIYF.